This TCR beta chain comes out of a study of identical twins. Germline CDR1 and CDR2: SGHAT and FQNNGV. V lost 3 bases and J 4 bases, leaving 22 bases between the germline ends. The CDR3 totals 18 residues. TCRdb re-called the 5' RACE reads through MiXCR, storing one row per CDR3 protein. The sample shows hundreds of thousands of distinct CDR3 sequences, 15% to 20% of them seen only once. Another study also made use of these data, one on T cells expressing NK-cell markers. That report adds: Seven HCMV-seropositive donors and one seronegative donor made up the eight sequenced donors.

The sequence derives from a woman aged 18-29 years in good health. The sequencing sample was made of PBMCs. The chain uses TRBV11-2 and TRBJ2-1, with D perhaps being TRBD1 or TRBD2 (6 bases each). Here the CDR3 reads CASSLMYAGRGTYNEQFF. CDR3 nucleotides: TGTGCCAGCAGCTTGATGTATGCGGGACGGGGGACATACAATGAGCAGTTCTTC.